What follows are 27 T cell receptor beta chains derived from one specimen sequenced in a study of tumor-infiltrating lymphocytes in primary liver carcinoma. Unsorted whole blood served as the source of blood RNA, and germline DNA was extracted as well. A constant-region primer primed TCR beta cDNA synthesis from around 500 ng of total RNA. A slightly modified ARM-PCR protocol with three nested multiplex PCR rounds produced these TCR beta libraries. The first two PCR rounds used TRBV1-TRBV30 primers with a Cbeta primer, approximately 10 cycles each. Each CDR3 protein is one row after TCRdb ran MiXCR on the multiplex PCR reads. The data contain hundreds of thousands of distinct CDR3 sequences, 50% to 60% of them seen just once; the ten biggest clones take up over 15%. Sequencing was done on a sample of peripheral blood. All receptors derive from a young woman with primary liver carcinoma and hepatitis B virus infection.

This clonotype showed up just once. The junction does not match germline at one end; this may be a read error. The chain links TRBV11-2 to TRBJ2-7, with TRBD1 identical over 9 bases. The CDR3 runs to 16 residues. In germline, CDR1 is SGHAT, CDR2 FQNNGV. The CDR3 bases are TGTGCCAGCAACTTACTCCGGGGACAGGGAGGGTACGAGCAGTACTTC. This translates into CASNLLRGQGGYEQYF.

Worth noting for this clonotype: One junction end does not reproduce the germline sequence, and a read error may be involved. This rearrangement joins TRBV5-1 to TRBJ1-3, with no clear D. The CDR3 has 15 residues. The germline V gene encodes CDR1 SGHRS and CDR2 YFSETQ. The CDR3 bases are TGCGCCAGCAGCTTGGATTCAGCCTCTGGAAACATCATATATTTT. Protein product: CASSLDSASGNIIYF.

Details on this clonotype: An end of the junction does not agree with germline; a read error may underlie this. The chain combines TRBV6-6 with TRBJ2-7, with 7 bases identical to TRBD1. The CDR3 runs 15 residues. Germline CDR1 and CDR2: MNHNY and SVGAGI (reference sequence). The CDR3 bases are TGTGCCAGCAGTTATTCAGGGGGACACTCCCACGAGCAGTACTTC. Encoded protein: CASSYSGGHSHEQYF.

A word on this clonotype: An end of the junction differs from the germline gene, which may be a read error. The chain uses TRBV29-1 and TRBJ2-1, with D hard to call. CDR3 size: 15 residues. CDR1 is SQVTM and CDR2 is ANQGSEA in the germline V gene. CDR3 region: CNVEIFSGRKNEQFF. DNA for the CDR3: TGCAACGTTGAGATTTTTTCTGGACGGAAGAATGAGCAATTCTTC.

With respect to this clonotype: At one of its ends the junction is not consistent with the germline gene, which may arise from a read error. This chain uses TRBV11-2 with TRBJ2-1; 8 bases match TRBD2. Germline V gives CDR1 SGHAT, CDR2 FQNNGV. This CDR3 spans 12 amino acids. The CDR3 DNA reads TGTGCCAGCAGATTGACCGGGACTAGGTACCATTTC. It yields the protein CASRLTGTRYHF.

About this clonotype: Given a much more abundant clone one base away, this may be a read error. The chain carries TRBV6-5 and TRBJ2-1; D gene unclear. The ends were cut back, 5 bases at V and 3 bases at J, with 8 bases in the middle. This CDR3 contains 13 residues. Germline CDR1 is MNHEY and CDR2 is SVGAGI. CDR3 sequence reads: CASSPPDYNEQFF. Here the CDR3 DNA reads TGTGCCAGCAGTCCACCCGACTACAATGAGCAGTTCTTC.

The table lists this clonotype with many counts. The V call is TRBV11-3, the J call TRBJ2-2; tentatively, D is TRBD1 or TRBD2 (5 bases each). The length of the CDR3 is 15 residues. The germline V and J ends were trimmed by 1 base and 5 bases, with 11 bases remaining between them. Germline V gene sequence: CDR1 SGHNT, CDR2 YENEEA. The CDR3 nucleotides are TGTGCCAGCAGCTTAGGCGGGCAGGGAACCGGGGAGCTGTTTTTT. As protein: CASSLGGQGTGELFF.

The chain is built from TRBV7-9 and TRBJ2-1; perhaps TRBD2 as D (6 bases). Germline values: CDR1 SEHNR, CDR2 FQNEAQ (reference sequence). CDR3 size: 14 residues. Trimming removed 5 bases at V and 7 bases at J, with 15 bases between. As DNA, the CDR3 is TGTGCCAGCAGCCGGGAGCCACTGCGGAATGAGCAGTTCTTC. Translated: CASSREPLRNEQFF.

In this sample, this clonotype turned up once. The V call is TRBV6-6, the J call TRBJ2-4; TRBD2 aligns across 7 bases. Germline V gene lookup returns CDR1 MNHNY and CDR2 SVGAGI (reference sequence). The length of the CDR3 is 14 residues. Trimming took 7 bases from V and 3 from J; bases not matched to a gene: 6. The CDR3 coding sequence is TGTGCCAGCACTCCCTCGGGGGGCAAAAACATTCAGTACTTC. The encoded protein is CASTPSGGKNIQYF.

Only one count was recorded for this clonotype. The chain has TRBV11-2 and TRBJ2-3; unclear D gene. This CDR3 is built from 15 residues. The V gene lost 11 bases and the J gene lost 3 bases, with 21 bases spanning the gap. Germline CDR1 is SGHAT and CDR2 is FQNNGV. The chain's CDR3 is CAGGLDSLGTDTQYF. The CDR3 region has the DNA TGTGCCGGCGGCTTAGATTCTCTGGGAACAGATACGCAGTATTTT.

V usage is TRBV11-3 and J usage is TRBJ2-3; D is possibly TRBD2 (5 bases). CDR3 length equals 15 residues. Germline-derived CDR1 and CDR2 are SGHNT and YENEEA. Trimming took 6 bases from V and 5 from J, leaving 18 bases between them. The CDR3, as DNA: TGTGCCAGCAGTTCTAGACTACCAACAAGAGATACGCAGTATTTT. Its translation is CASSSRLPTRDTQYF.

As for this clonotype: One end of the junction does not line up with germline, which may come from a read error. This chain joins TRBV6-5 and TRBJ2-1, with D perhaps TRBD2 (7 bases). In germline, CDR1 is MNHEY, CDR2 SVGAGI. CDR3 length: 13 residues. The CDR3 sequence is CASGGGSYNEKFF. The CDR3 DNA follows: TGTGCCAGCGGGGGCGGGAGCTACAATGAGAAGTTCTTC.

This clonotype has only one observation. No conserved phenylalanine or tryptophan is present at the end of the CDR3, so a read error is the likely explanation. The DNA is omitted, as the CDR3 cannot be located on it reliably, and the CDR3 follows TCRdb's listing. This CDR3 is CSSSQDRTSGWNGQFV. The chain uses TRBV4-1 and TRBJ2-1; the table's D call TRBD2 went unverified against the DNA. With termini counted, the CDR3 has 16 amino acids. In germline, CDR1 is MGHRA, CDR2 YSYEKL.

This clonotype was picked up a small number of times. The V gene is TRBV6-1, the J gene TRBJ2-1; the D is unclear. The CDR3 runs 13 residues. The germline V and J ends were trimmed by 6 bases and 0 bases, with 6 bases remaining between them. In germline, CDR1 is MNHNS, CDR2 SASEGT. CDR3 DNA: TGTGCCAGCAGAGGTAGCTCCTACAATGAGCAGTTCTTC. Protein product: CASRGSSYNEQFF.

V is TRBV11-2 and J is TRBJ2-3, with TRBD2 identical over 11 bases. Losses at the gene ends were 7 bases for V and 14 bases for J; bases not matched to a gene: 14. This CDR3 spans 14 amino acids. Germline V gene sequence: CDR1 SGHAT, CDR2 FQNNGV. The CDR3 sequence is CASNSGRATDMLYF. In DNA, the CDR3 is TGTGCCAGCAATAGCGGGAGGGCAACGGATATGCTGTATTTT.

J is TRBJ1-1 and V is TRBV14, with unresolved D. The CDR3 is 15 amino acids. Germline CDR1 is SGHDN and CDR2 is FVKESK. Trimming stripped 3 bases from V and 0 bases from J, with 11 bases between. CDR3 residues: CASSQFRDLNTEAFF. DNA for the CDR3: TGTGCCAGCAGCCAGTTCCGCGATCTGAACACTGAAGCTTTCTTT.

As concerns this clonotype: One base away lies a much larger clone, so this may be a sequencing read error. The chain couples TRBV4-3 to TRBJ1-2; D uncertain. CDR3 size: 16 residues. V gave up 2 bases and J gave up 3 bases, with 16 bases separating them. The germline V gene has CDR1 LGHNA and CDR2 YSLEER. CDR3 bases: TGCGCCAGCAGCCAATTTTCCCCCAATAGGGACTATGGCTACACCTTC. Residues: CASSQFSPNRDYGYTF.

Concerning this clonotype itself: An end of the junction does not agree with germline; a read error may underlie this. This chain connects TRBV5-1 to TRBJ2-4; D gene ambiguous. The CDR3 runs to 13 residues. From germline, CDR1 is SGHRS and CDR2 YFSETQ. The CDR3 region is CASSLGILNFQYF. CDR3 coding DNA: TGCGCCAGCAGCTTGGGGATCTTAAACTTTCAGTACTTC. Filled out from reference TRBV5-1 and TRBJ2-4, the complete variable domain reads KAGVTQTPRYLIKTRGQQVTLSCSPISGHRSVSWYQQTPGQGLQFLFEYFSETQRNKGNFPGRFSGRQFSNSRSEMNVSTLELGDSALYLCASSLGILNFQYFGAGTRLSVL.

The genes are TRBV14 and TRBJ2-1, with D perhaps TRBD2 (5 bases). CDR1 is SGHDN, CDR2 FVKESK, per germline. The CDR3 extends over 13 amino acids. V lost 5 bases, J lost 3 bases, and 8 bases lay in between. In nucleotides, the CDR3 is TGTGCCAGCAGCGTAAGCGGCTACAATGAGCAGTTCTTC. Encoded protein: CASSVSGYNEQFF.

This clonotype was seen only a few times. This chain uses TRBV4-1 with TRBJ2-1; TRBD2 is a possible D gene (5 bases). CDR3 size: 17 residues. Germline CDR1 MGHRA, CDR2 YSYEKL. The V gene lost 4 bases and the J gene lost 0 bases, with 16 bases spanning the gap. The CDR3 is CASSPLGVGSSYNEQFF. As DNA, the CDR3 is TGCGCCAGCAGCCCCCTTGGGGTGGGGAGCTCCTACAATGAGCAGTTCTTC.

About this clonotype itself: No conserved phenylalanine or tryptophan is present at the end of the CDR3, so a read error is the likely explanation. The J gene is TRBJ2-1, the V gene TRBV19, with TRBD2 matching 10 bases. CDR1 LNHDA and CDR2 SQIVND come from the germline V gene (reference sequence). Trimming cost V 3 bases and J 9 bases; bases outside gene matches: 8. The CDR3 is 15 amino acids. For the CDR3, the DNA is TGTGCCAGTAGTATTACTAGCGGGATGACCATTGAGCAGTTCATC. Protein sequence: CASSITSGMTIEQFI.

In regard to this clonotype: This CDR3 is missing its conserved last phenylalanine or tryptophan, likely due to a read error. The CDR3 DNA is TGTGCCAGCAGCTTAACGGGTGAGGCCAACGTCCTGACTGTC. Protein sequence: CASSLTGEANVLTV. The chain employs TRBV11-2 and TRBJ2-6; D unclear. Germline V gives CDR1 SGHAT, CDR2 FQNNGV. The CDR3 consists of 14 residues. Trimming cost V 2 bases and J 6 bases, with 8 bases left between them.

This clonotype was seen a handful of times. This chain connects TRBV7-9 to TRBJ2-1; TRBD1 matches at 9 bases. Germline V gene sequence: CDR1 SEHNR, CDR2 FQNEAQ (reference sequence). The CDR3 runs to 17 residues. Trimming cost V 3 bases and J 7 bases; bases outside gene matches: 13. The CDR3 DNA sequence: TGTGCCAGCAGCTTCCCCCCCCTGGACAGGGGAAGGAATGAGCAGTTCTTC. Amino acid sequence: CASSFPPLDRGRNEQFF.

The chain carries TRBV6-5 and TRBJ2-5; D possibly corresponds to TRBD1 (5 bases). The CDR3 consists of 13 residues. CDR1 MNHEY and CDR2 SVGAGI come from the germline V gene. Trimming shortened V by 6 bases and J by 13 bases, and 21 bases separated the two germline ends. The CDR3 bases are TGTGCCAGCAGCCTCGACACGCTTGGGGCCCGGTACTTC. Protein sequence: CASSLDTLGARYF.

Concerning this clonotype itself: Just one base apart from a much larger clone, this may be a read error. The gene calls are TRBV29-1 and TRBJ2-7; D perhaps matches TRBD2 (5 bases). Per germline, CDR1 SQVTM and CDR2 ANQGSEA. The CDR3 contains 15 residues. V gave up 6 bases and J gave up 3 bases, with 21 bases separating them. The DNA for the CDR3 is TGCAGCGTCAGACCCCTGGCGGCTAGCTTCTACGAGCAGTACTTC. Its protein is CSVRPLAASFYEQYF.

This clonotype was seen only once. It may be a read error: a sequence one base away is much more abundant. The chain carries TRBV11-2 and TRBJ2-1, with a possible D match to TRBD2 (6 bases). The V and J ends lost 5 bases and 9 bases respectively, with 17 bases between them. The CDR3 sequence is 14 residues long. Germline V gives CDR1 SGHAT, CDR2 FQNNGV. The CDR3 loop reads CASSQDGQAGEQFF. The DNA for the CDR3 is TGTGCCAGCAGCCAAGATGGGCAAGCGGGTGAGCAGTTCTTC.

This clonotype was recorded only once. One junction end disagrees with the germline gene, perhaps due to a read error. The chain joins TRBV6-2 or TRBV6-3 to TRBJ2-7; D is perhaps TRBD1 or TRBD2 (6 bases each). Germline V gene sequence: CDR1 MNHEY, CDR2 SVGEGT. This CDR3 is built from 14 residues. For the CDR3, the DNA is TGCGCCAGCAAAATAGGGGGGACTCTAGACGAGCAGTACTTC. This gives the protein CASKIGGTLDEQYF.